This TCR beta chain came from a study of cytomegalovirus exposure and HLA in healthy donors (dated by TCRdb to 2016 to 2017). Regarding the study in general: In an earlier analysis of 550 to 750 of the donors, around 300 Gb of sequence data and 100 million or so unique TCR beta sequences from 180 million or so T cells were reported. The later analysis used no new phenotypic data to find candidate immune exposures, relying instead on TCR beta sequences and their occurrence across donors. Donor age, sex, ethnicity and CMV serostatus were collected together with the repertoire data. An earlier analysis of several hundred of the donors used high-throughput TCR beta sequencing to judge whether each TCR beta V gene segment behaved as functional or pseudogenic. About five DR-DQ haplotypes were treated as single units for association and clustering because of strong linkage in the cohort. All discovery cohort repertoires had been generated using a single sequencing platform. In a later analysis, previously published TCR beta repertoires from about 670 donors were re-analyzed and high-resolution HLA genotyping was added so that TCR occurrence patterns could be studied. A later genetic analysis took genome-wide SNP genotypes for about 55% of the 666 donors and used that subset as a discovery cohort. HLA typing covered class I and class II loci at four-digit resolution. Typing coverage varied by locus: 629-630 donors for A, B, C, DRB1 and DQB1; roughly 500 for DQA1; over 600 for DPA1; roughly 450 for DPB1. The genetic ancestry cluster associated with self-reported Caucasian donors included over 65% of the roughly 400 genotyped donors. The study aimed to test whether cataloging public T cell receptors could reveal signatures of past pathogen exposure. High-throughput TCR immunosequencing, statistical association of individual TCRs with disease status, and machine learning were combined to predict cytomegalovirus infection status. Among almost 400 genotyped donors of the cohort, an average of approximately 250,000 unique TCR beta nucleotide sequences were sequenced per donor, about a sixth of them non-productive. The study used immunosequencing to profile the T cell repertoires of several hundred subjects and linked those repertoires to cytomegalovirus serostatus. Along with the approximately 620-subject first cohort, a separate validation cohort of some 130 different subjects was used. An early release covering roughly 600 HLA-typed donors comprised about 300 gigabases of sequencing data and around 80 million unique TCR sequences.

Library generation was performed with the immunoSEQ multiplex PCR assay. A mixture of 60 forward primers for TCR Vbeta segments and 13 reverse primers for TCR Jbeta segments was used in the multiplex PCR. The CDR3 region of rearranged TCR beta genes was amplified from genomic DNA by a multiplex PCR assay. Amplified TCR beta libraries were sequenced as 87-base-pair reads on the Illumina HiSeq System. The original pipeline was this. A later analysis tallied roughly 78 million unique TCR beta chains across the 660 or so repertoires, and approximately 9.9 million of those chains were shared by two or more donors. Raw reads were error-corrected and collapsed into unique sequences with a nearest-neighbor algorithm that merged closely related sequences to remove PCR and sequencing errors. CDR3 sequences were aligned to IMGT reference sequences to assign V, D and J gene segments. For a sequence to be retained, a match of at least six nucleotides to both a V gene segment and a J gene segment was required. Rearrangements were called productive when the CDR3 lacked stop codons and stayed in frame with V and J; all others were non-productive. Following IMGT convention, CDR3 was defined as the stretch from the second conserved V-encoded cysteine to the conserved J-encoded phenylalanine. The earlier analysis of 587 of the donors excluded sequences that lacked an unambiguous match to a single V gene segment. In an earlier analysis of roughly 500 of the donors, V segments were called functional above 56.7% productive rearrangements and were called segregating when the between-donor standard deviation exceeded 5%. A statistical classification framework was developed to diagnose cytomegalovirus status using the catalog of TCR beta chain sequences. V and J gene assignment, in a later analysis, came from comparing TCR nucleotide sequences with IMGT/GENE-DB human TR gene sequences. The TCRdist pipeline was used in a later analysis to assign CDR3 sequences and most-parsimonious VDJ recombination scenarios. A later analysis defined each TCR beta chain by its CDR3 amino acid sequence plus V-gene family, and excluded reads lacking a unique V-gene family. In a later analysis, approximately 640 highly shared, low-generation-probability nucleotide sequences were removed to address suspected cross-contamination and a sequencing artifact. A later analysis calculated a clonal expansion index for each public chain from normalized within-repertoire ranks of inferred template counts. Generation probabilities in a later analysis came from a VDJ recombination model fitted to out-of-frame rearrangements, and those results were checked against IGoR. A later analysis scored TCR-TCR, TCR-HLA and TCR-CMV co-occurrence with hypergeometric tests, applying a repertoire-size bias correction to TCR pairs. In a later analysis, false discovery rates were estimated by permuting HLA or CMV assignments 20 times. In a later analysis, co-occurring TCRs were grouped using DBSCAN, and TCRdist sequence similarity was added for clustering within HLA-allele-positive subsets. Co-occurrence clustering excluded repertoires with fewer than 30,000 or more than 120,000 public chains, plus five with anomalous nucleotide sharing. The immuneACCESS repertoire file appears here via TCRdb, limited to in-frame rearrangements. These files lack a portion of the clones; in checked studies, under half of the deficit traces to unresolved V genes, and the cause of the others is not known. V and J calls plus clone size are reproduced from that table; the DNA served to infer D and trimming. The sample table contains 99,000 or so clones; only one count was recorded for 60% to 80% of them. The leading ten clones occupy 7.5% to 10% of the sample.

This clone has only a few counts. There is no known antigen for this receptor. No base quality values were provided; no much bigger clone lies one nucleotide off. The cohort consisted of approximately 690 healthy bone marrow donors. At the time of sampling, every cohort member was nominally healthy, though immune exposures that went unrecorded were likely present. The donor tested CMV seropositive and was one of the 289 seropositive cohort members. A peripheral blood sample was collected from each donor, and TCR beta sequencing was performed on peripheral blood mononuclear cells. The Qiagen DNeasy Blood Extraction Kit was used to extract genomic DNA from the blood cell samples. The research as a whole found: Because counts were too low, roughly 16 rarely observed V segments, including chromosome 9 orphons, were left out of the earlier analysis of 500 to 750 of the donors. Because HLA typing was unavailable for some donors at each locus, only the typed subset was used in association tests. Presence/absence analyses assumed roughly uniform sequencing depth across donors, an assumption that may not hold. According to a later analysis, most CMV-associated TCR beta chains appeared to be HLA-restricted, and the HLA associations seemed to be driven largely by CMV exposure. In a later genetic analysis, fewer N-insertions in productive TCRs were reported among donors in an Asian-associated ancestry cluster than the 666-donor mean. While some public TCRs were present in many individuals, most TCR sequences turned up only very rarely across donors. The authors suggested that the approach could potentially be extended to other disease states and immunological phenotypes. Correlated functional status among segregating V segments might be attributable to linkage disequilibrium, but an unknown experimental factor could not be ruled out. In a later analysis, HLA-associated TCR beta chains showed more clonal expansion and lower generation probabilities than non-associated chains that were equally common. A later analysis associated about 16,000 TCR beta sequences with specific HLA alleles at a false discovery rate of 0.05. In the study, 150 to 200 TCR beta chains were listed as associated with cytomegalovirus. When HLA alleles, especially DR and DQ, strongly co-occurred, attributing TCR associations to individual alleles was difficult. In vitro tests confirmed that a few of the cytomegalovirus-associated TCR beta chains recognize cytomegalovirus antigens. Cytomegalovirus status was reported to be diagnosed by the classifier with high specificity and sensitivity in both the original and validation cohorts. The sequencing pipeline was judged likely to have produced a cluster of highly shared sequence variants as a technical artifact. Some IMGT-functional V segments, including TRBV6-2 and TRBV6-3, could not be distinguished by the 87-base-pair reads and were therefore excluded. A later genetic analysis associated a missense DCLRE1C variant with V-gene and J-gene trimming of TCR beta chains, and an independent cohort replicated the association. A later analysis reported that several top co-occurrence clusters appeared linked to parvovirus B19, influenza, CMV and Epstein-Barr virus. The only immune exposure information available for the cohort was CMV serostatus. A further reported finding was that TCR beta sequences accurately predicted the HLA-A and HLA-B alleles for most subjects in the first cohort. The cohort was sequenced for TCR beta chains only, and without alpha or paired-chain data the features that could be detected were limited. In a later analysis, TCR association rates were found to vary across HLA loci, with the most associated TCRs seen for DRB1 alleles and the fewest for HLA-C alleles. An earlier analysis of around 500 of the donors showed that most TCR beta V segments appeared in productive rearrangements either about 87% or about 30% of the time, which broadly matched IMGT annotations.

The CDR3 goes from the cysteine to the phenylalanine over 15 residues. The CDR3 DNA has 45 bases and is translated from base 1. V has 4 bases trimmed and J has 0 bases trimmed; junction bases matching no gene number 4. In the germline V gene, CDR1 corresponds to LGHNA and CDR2 to YNFKEQ. This sequence uses TRBV4-2 and TRBJ2-3; a stretch of 7 junction bases matches TRBD1. The clonotype was recovered from a woman in her thirties or forties in good health and CMV-seropositive. The sequenced sample consisted of PBMCs. The DNA sequence follows: TGTGCCAGCAGCCTAAGACAGGGTAGCACAGATACGCAGTATTTT. The resulting protein is CASSLRQGSTDTQYF.